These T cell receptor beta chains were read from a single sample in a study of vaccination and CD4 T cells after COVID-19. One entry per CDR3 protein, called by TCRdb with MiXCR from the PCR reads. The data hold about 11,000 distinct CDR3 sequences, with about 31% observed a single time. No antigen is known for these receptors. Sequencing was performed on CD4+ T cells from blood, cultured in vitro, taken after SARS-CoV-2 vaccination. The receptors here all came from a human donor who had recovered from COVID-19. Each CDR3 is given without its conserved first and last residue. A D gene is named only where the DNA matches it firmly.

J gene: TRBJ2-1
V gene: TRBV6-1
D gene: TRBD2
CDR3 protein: ASSRAGGAEAREKNRI

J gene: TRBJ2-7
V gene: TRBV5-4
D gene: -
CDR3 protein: ASSFDRRSSYEQY

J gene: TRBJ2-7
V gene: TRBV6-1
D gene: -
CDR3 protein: ASSILPRGGKTHEQY

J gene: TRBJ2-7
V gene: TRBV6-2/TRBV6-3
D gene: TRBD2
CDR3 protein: ASNSRDTSGNREQY

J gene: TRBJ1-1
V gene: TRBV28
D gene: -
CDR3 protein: ASRLGGAGLNTEAF

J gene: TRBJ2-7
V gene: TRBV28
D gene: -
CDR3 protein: ASSFASATYEQY

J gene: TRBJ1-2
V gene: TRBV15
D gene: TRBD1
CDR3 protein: ATSSTLGQITANYGYT

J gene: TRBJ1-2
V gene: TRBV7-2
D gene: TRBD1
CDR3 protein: ASSLVGTGGVGYT

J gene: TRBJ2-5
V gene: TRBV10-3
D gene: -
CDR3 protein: AISDRVQETQY

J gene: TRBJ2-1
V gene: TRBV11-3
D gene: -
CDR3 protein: ASSSPNRERNEQF

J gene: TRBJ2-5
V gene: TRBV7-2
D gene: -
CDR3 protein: ASSLGEMEQETQY

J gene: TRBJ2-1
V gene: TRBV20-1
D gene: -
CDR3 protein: SASVGYYNEQF

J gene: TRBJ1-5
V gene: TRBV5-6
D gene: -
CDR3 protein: ASSLGQGVIRNQPQH

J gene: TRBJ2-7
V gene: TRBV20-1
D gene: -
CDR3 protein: SAIGTVYEQY